These T cell receptor beta chains were read from a single sample in a study of T cell responses to AZD1222 COVID-19 vaccine. Libraries were prepared by immunoSEQ multiplex PCR; TCRdb keeps only in-frame clonotypes and omits some of them. The table has under 130,000 clones, about 88% seen once. The sample here was peripheral blood, taken 28 days after the second AZD1222 dose. All receptors derive from an adult who received the AZD1222 COVID-19 vaccine. Each CDR3 is given with its conserved first and last residue. The D gene is left open where the match is weak. Only part of the rows carry a size: once, few, many, or a class if the clone is expanded.

d_call,clone_size,j_call,v_call,cdr3_nt,cdr3_aa
.,.,TRBJ2-1,TRBV15,TGTGCCACCAGCACCGGGACGGCCTTTAATGAGCAGTTCTTC,CATSTGTAFNEQFF
.,.,TRBJ1-1,TRBV19,TGTGCCAGTAGTGAGGGGGGTGGTACTGAAGCTTTCTTT,CASSEGGGTEAFF
.,.,TRBJ2-1,TRBV9,TGTGCCAGCGGTAGGGGGAGCTCCTACAATGAGCAGTTCTTC,CASGRGSSYNEQFF
.,.,TRBJ1-2,TRBV9,TGTGCCAGCAGCGTAGAGGGATCCAGGGAAGTTTCTAACTATGGCTACACCTTC,CASSVEGSREVSNYGYTF
.,once,TRBJ2-7,TRBV12-3/TRBV12-4,TGTGCCAGCAGTCTCCCTTGGGACGAGCAGTACTTC,CASSLPWDEQYF
.,once,TRBJ2-7,TRBV21-1,TGTGCCAGCAGCAAAGGGTCTAGCGGGAGTCACGGGGGCTCCTACGAGCAGTACTTC,CASSKGSSGSHGGSYEQYF
.,once,TRBJ1-5,TRBV6-5,TGTGCCAGCAGTCCGAGTCCGGGGCCCTGGCAGCCCCAGCATTTT,CASSPSPGPWQPQHF
TRBD2,.,TRBJ2-7,TRBV28,TGTGCCAGCAGGACTAGCGGGACACCCTACGAGCAGTACTTC,CASRTSGTPYEQYF
TRBD1,.,TRBJ1-1,TRBV28,TGTGCCAGCAGTTCTGGACAGGGATGGGGGAACACTGAAGCTTTCTTT,CASSSGQGWGNTEAFF
.,.,TRBJ2-3,TRBV5-1,TGCGCCAGCAGCTTGGCGGACCAAACAGATACGCAGTATTTT,CASSLADQTDTQYF
TRBD1,once,TRBJ1-1,TRBV3-1/TRBV3-2,TGTGCCAGCGCACGCACCGGGACAGCAAACACTGAAGCTTTCTTT,CASARTGTANTEAFF
TRBD1,.,TRBJ1-4,TRBV24-1,TGTGCCACCAGTGATTCCCGTGGACAGGTACGAGAAAAACTGTTTTTT,CATSDSRGQVREKLFF
.,.,TRBJ2-7,TRBV7-9,TGTGCCAGCAGCTTAGGTCGGGGACCTGAGCAGTACTTC,CASSLGRGPEQYF
.,.,TRBJ1-1,TRBV3-1/TRBV3-2,TGTGCCAGCAGCGAGGGCCAACACACTGAAGCTTTCTTT,CASSEGQHTEAFF
TRBD1,once,TRBJ2-7,TRBV6-6,TGTGCCAGCAGTTTAGGGGACAGGGGGGACTACGAGCAGTACTTC,CASSLGDRGDYEQYF
.,.,TRBJ2-3,TRBV7-6,TGTGCCAGCAGCCCGGGGGCTGGGCTAAGCACAGATACGCAGTATTTT,CASSPGAGLSTDTQYF
.,few,TRBJ2-7,TRBV28,TGTGCCAGCAGTTTATACGGATTACTCTACGAGCAGTACTTC,CASSLYGLLYEQYF
TRBD2,.,TRBJ2-2,TRBV9,TGTGCCAGCAGCCCCGGGGGGACGGGGACCGGGGAGCTGTTTTTT,CASSPGGTGTGELFF
TRBD1,.,TRBJ1-5,TRBV6-5,TGTGCCAGCAGCTACGTGGGTGCAGGGGGCCCCGAGCATTTT,CASSYVGAGGPEHF
TRBD2,.,TRBJ2-7,TRBV27,TGTGCCAGCAGCCCTACTAGCGCCTCCTACGAGCAGTACTTC,CASSPTSASYEQYF
.,.,TRBJ2-3,TRBV7-8,TGTGCCAGCAGCTTAGCGAGGGGGGTAAGCACAGATACGCAGTATTTT,CASSLARGVSTDTQYF
TRBD2,.,TRBJ2-7,TRBV30,TGTGCCTGGAAGGGACTAGCGGGAGTGACCTACGAGCAGTACTTC,CAWKGLAGVTYEQYF
.,.,TRBJ2-2,TRBV18,TGTGCCAGCTCACCACCTGGGGCCAACACCGGGGAGCTGTTTTTT,CASSPPGANTGELFF
TRBD2,.,TRBJ2-7,TRBV10-1,TGCGCCAATCCTCGTAGCGCGGGAGGGCCCTGCTACGAGCAGTACTTC,CANPRSAGGPCYEQYF
.,.,TRBJ2-3,TRBV10-2,TGCGCCAGCAGGCGGGCAGAGAACCCAGATACGCAGTATTTT,CASRRAENPDTQYF
.,.,TRBJ1-1,TRBV19,TGTGCCAGTAGTGACCGTTATGAAGCTTTCTTT,CASSDRYEAFF
TRBD1,.,TRBJ1-2,TRBV6-5,TGTGCCAGCAGTTACCTCCGGACAGGGGGAGGCTATGGCTACACCTTC,CASSYLRTGGGYGYTF
.,.,TRBJ2-1,TRBV30,TGTGCCTGGAGTTACGGAGGGAATGAGCAGTTCTTC,CAWSYGGNEQFF
.,once,TRBJ2-7,TRBV5-4,TGTGCCAGCAGCCAGGACAGCGCCTCCTTCTACGAGCAGTACTTC,CASSQDSASFYEQYF
.,.,TRBJ2-7,TRBV21-1,TGTGCCAGCAGCAAAAAAGTCAGGGGAGTCTCCTACGAGCAGTACTTC,CASSKKVRGVSYEQYF
TRBD2,once,TRBJ2-7,TRBV5-1,TGCGCCAGCAGCTTATTAGCGGGAGAGTCCTACGAGCAGTACTTC,CASSLLAGESYEQYF
.,.,TRBJ2-2,TRBV21-1,TGTGCCAGCACCCTCCCGGAACTAGCGGGAGAAGGCACCGGGGAGCTGTTTTTT,CASTLPELAGEGTGELFF
TRBD1,once,TRBJ1-6,TRBV7-8,TGTGCCAGCAGCGGGCGGACAGGGGTTAATTCACCCCTCCACTTT,CASSGRTGVNSPLHF
.,.,TRBJ1-2,TRBV5-1,TGCGCCAGCAGCTTAGGAGAAGGGAACTATGGCTACACCTTC,CASSLGEGNYGYTF
.,.,TRBJ1-2,TRBV2,TGTGCCAGCACCCCCCTCAGGGATTATGGCTACACCTTC,CASTPLRDYGYTF
.,.,TRBJ1-1,TRBV6-6,TGTGCCAGCAGTTACTCGAGAAGGGGGGATACTGAAGCTTTCTTT,CASSYSRRGDTEAFF
TRBD1,.,TRBJ2-3,TRBV19,TGTGCCAGTAGTGGGGACAGGGGCGCAGATACGCAGTATTTT,CASSGDRGADTQYF
.,once,TRBJ1-5,TRBV19,TGTGCCAGTAATAGGAATAGAGACGACCATCAGCCCCAGCATTTT,CASNRNRDDHQPQHF
.,.,TRBJ2-1,TRBV3-1/TRBV3-2,TGTGCCAGCAGCCTCGGGACTCCCTTTGAGCAGTTCTTC,CASSLGTPFEQFF
.,.,TRBJ2-7,TRBV3-1/TRBV3-2,TGTGCCAGCAGCCAAGTTCACCACGAGCAGTACTTC,CASSQVHHEQYF
.,.,TRBJ1-5,TRBV3-1/TRBV3-2,TGTGCCAGTGGTACGAATCAGCCCCAGCATTTT,CASGTNQPQHF
.,.,TRBJ1-1,TRBV29-1,TGCAGCGTTGAAGTGGACGCCCTGAACACTGAAGCTTTCTTT,CSVEVDALNTEAFF
.,few,TRBJ2-1,TRBV4-2,TGTGCCAGCAGCCAAGGGGATGTGTATGAGCAGTTCTTC,CASSQGDVYEQFF
.,.,TRBJ2-7,TRBV6-2/TRBV6-3,TGTGCCAGCAGCTTTACCAACAACGAGCAGTACTTC,CASSFTNNEQYF
.,.,TRBJ2-7,TRBV5-4,TGTGCCAGCCGGGGCGACTCCTACGAGCAGTACTTC,CASRGDSYEQYF
TRBD2,.,TRBJ2-7,TRBV9,TGTGCCAGCAGCGTAGGAGGTAGCGGGAGGTTGGAGGAGCAGTACTTC,CASSVGGSGRLEEQYF
TRBD2,.,TRBJ2-7,TRBV5-1,TGCGCCAGCAGCGATCCTCTGGATTTACTAGCGGGAGGAATCTACGAGCAGTACTTC,CASSDPLDLLAGGIYEQYF
.,.,TRBJ2-3,TRBV5-8,TGTGCCAGCAGCCAAACATCGGATACGCAGTATTTT,CASSQTSDTQYF
.,.,TRBJ1-6,TRBV5-1,TGCGCCAGCAGCCCTAAAAGGGGTTGGAATTCACCCCTCCACTTT,CASSPKRGWNSPLHF
TRBD1,.,TRBJ2-7,TRBV29-1,TGCAGCGTTGGAAGGGGAACAGGGGACGAGCAGTACTTC,CSVGRGTGDEQYF
.,few,TRBJ2-1,TRBV5-1,TGCGCCAGCCCGGAGACTGAGCAGTTCTTC,CASPETEQFF
.,.,TRBJ2-7,TRBV5-1,TGCGCCAGCAGCTTGCGCGGCGGCCACTACGAGCAGTACTTC,CASSLRGGHYEQYF
TRBD1,.,TRBJ2-6,TRBV9,TGTGCCAGCAGCCTAAGAACGGGGCAGGGGGCCCCCTACTCTGGGGCCAACGTCCTGACTTTC,CASSLRTGQGAPYSGANVLTF
TRBD2,.,TRBJ2-7,TRBV28,TGTGCCAGCAACAACGTAGCGGGAGGACTATACGAGCAGTACTTC,CASNNVAGGLYEQYF
.,.,TRBJ1-4,TRBV28,TGTGCCAGCAGTAGGATGAGGGCGCGGGAAAAACTGTTTTTT,CASSRMRAREKLFF
.,.,TRBJ2-2,TRBV9,TGTGCCAGCAGCGACCCCCCGCAGCGGACCAACACCGGGGAGCTGTTTTTT,CASSDPPQRTNTGELFF
.,.,TRBJ2-3,TRBV18,TGTGCCAGCTCATTAACCCAATCGGATACGCAGTATTTT,CASSLTQSDTQYF
.,.,TRBJ1-2,TRBV7-2,TGTGCCAGCAGCTTAGGAGGGCAGACACGAGGCTACACCTTC,CASSLGGQTRGYTF
TRBD2,.,TRBJ2-1,TRBV18,TGTGCCAGCTCACTCCGACTAGCGGGGGGGGACAATGAGCAGTTCTTC,CASSLRLAGGDNEQFF